This T cell receptor beta chain appears in the sequencing data of a study of blood T cell repertoires in COVID-19. About the study: The samples span acute and convalescent COVID-19 from the United States, Italy and Spain.

This clone was recorded a few times. Per the original data handling: Counts of nucleated cells, estimated from reference gene primer amplification, were obtained. Measured with immunoSEQ multiplex PCR; TCRdb has only the in-frame clones, and not every one. That table furnishes V, J and clone size, whereas the DNA furnished D and trimming. The top ten clones hold about 1.6% of a sample with 300,000 or so clones, more than 75% of them seen once. V was clipped by 5 bases and J by 5 bases, with 10 bases between them. The germline gives CDR1 SGHRS, CDR2 YFSETQ. This CDR3 spans 12 amino acids. The chain combines TRBV5-1 with TRBJ1-1, with a weak D call TRBD1 (6 bases). The sample comprised peripheral blood. The TCR comes from a woman aged 45-65 years with acute or convalescent COVID-19. The CDR3: CASRWGTTEAFF. In nucleotides, the CDR3 is TGCGCCAGCAGGTGGGGGACAACTGAAGCTTTCTTT.